These 21 T cell receptor beta chains were all obtained from the same sample, sequenced in a study of radiotherapy plus CTLA-4 blockade in lung cancer. Sequencing used immunoSEQ multiplex PCR; TCRdb keeps in-frame clones, though not all of them. The repertoire includes 55,000 to 80,000 clones, around 87% of them detected once, and about 38% sits in the top ten. The material was peripheral blood, obtained from a patient treated with radiotherapy plus ipilimumab. These receptors were taken from a human donor with non-small cell lung cancer that progressed on radiotherapy plus ipilimumab.

The rearrangement uses TRBV9 and TRBJ2-6; the D call may be TRBD1 or TRBD2 (5 bases each). The CDR3 is made up of 17 amino acids. The V end lost 4 bases, the J end lost 0 bases, and 14 bases lay between the germline ends. Germline lookup yields CDR1 SGDLS and CDR2 YYNGEE. The CDR3 sequence: CASSTRDGYSGANVLTF. CDR3 DNA sequence: TGTGCCAGCAGCACCCGGGACGGCTACTCTGGGGCCAACGTCCTGACTTTC.

The rearrangement uses TRBV5-1 and TRBJ1-5; 8 bases match TRBD1. The J segment lost 10 bases and the V segment lost 1 base, leaving 7 bases of the junction unmatched. CDR3 size: 14 residues. The germline V gene has CDR1 SGHRS and CDR2 YFSETQ. The chain's CDR3 is CASSLMDREGPQHF. The CDR3 region has the DNA TGCGCCAGCAGCTTGATGGACAGGGAGGGCCCCCAGCATTTT.

This clone occurred once. The chain links TRBV6-5 to TRBJ1-4, with D uncertain. Looked up from germline, CDR1 is MNHEY and CDR2 is SVGAGI. V was shortened by 0 bases and J by 6 bases, with 11 bases between the two germline ends. CDR3 size: 15 residues. DNA of the CDR3: TGTGCCAGCAGTTACTCGATTAGGACCGATGAAAAACTGTTTTTT. Amino acids: CASSYSIRTDEKLFF.

The V gene is TRBV6-4, the J gene TRBJ1-1; tentatively, D is TRBD1 (5 bases). There are 13 residues in the CDR3. Deletions cut 3 bases from V and 0 bases from J, with 5 bases between. CDR1 and CDR2 from the germline V gene are MRHNA and SNTAGT. CDR3 sequence: CASSEQVNTEAFF. CDR3 DNA sequence: TGTGCCAGCAGTGAACAGGTGAACACTGAAGCTTTCTTT.

The V and J genes are TRBV28 and TRBJ2-7; 8 bases are a match to TRBD2. CDR1 is MDHEN, CDR2 SYDVKM, per germline. There are 13 residues in the CDR3. V shed 6 bases and J 3 bases; nucleotides not matched to a gene: 4. The CDR3, as DNA: TGTGCCAGCAGCCTTAGCGGGATCTACGAGCAGTACTTC. The encoded protein is CASSLSGIYEQYF.

J is TRBJ2-3 and V is TRBV5-6, with D possibly TRBD2 on 6 matching bases. Trimming removed 4 bases at V and 1 base at J, with 13 bases between. CDR1 and CDR2 from the germline V gene are SGHDT and YYEEEE. This CDR3 contains 15 residues. CDR3 DNA sequence: TGTGCCAGCAGCCCGAAGTTAGCGGGCACAGATACGCAGTATTTT. Amino acid sequence: CASSPKLAGTDTQYF. The full variable domain, its missing parts supplied by reference TRBV5-6 and TRBJ2-3, is DAGVTQSPTHLIKTRGQQVTLRCSPKSGHDTVSWYQQALGQGPQFIFQYYEEEERQRGNFPDRFSGHQFPNYSSELNVNALLLGDSALYLCASSPKLAGTDTQYFGPGTRLTVL.

The chain uses TRBV30 and TRBJ1-5, with TRBD1 matching over 12 bases. From germline, CDR1 is GTSNPN and CDR2 SVGIG (reference sequence). V lost 4 bases, J lost 9 bases, and 13 bases stayed unmatched. CDR3 length: 16 amino acids. This chain's CDR3 is CAWTQTGTGGGGPQHF. CDR3 DNA: TGTGCCTGGACCCAAACCGGGACAGGGGGCGGAGGGCCCCAGCATTTT.

This chain links TRBV13 with TRBJ2-5; 7 positions agree with TRBD1. The V gene end was trimmed by 4 bases and the J gene end by 1 base; junction bases not matched to a gene: 9. This CDR3 has 16 residues. Germline lookup yields CDR1 PRHDT and CDR2 FYEKMQ (reference sequence). CDR3 protein: CASSSPMGQSQETQYF. For the CDR3, the DNA is TGTGCCAGCAGCTCACCCATGGGACAGTCCCAAGAGACCCAGTACTTC.

The V call is TRBV10-2, the J call TRBJ2-5, with D perhaps TRBD2 (7 bases). The J call could be wrong; TRBJ2-7 is a better fit for the DNA end. The CDR3 is 14 amino acids. The germline V gene has CDR1 WSHSY and CDR2 SAAADI. The CDR3 sequence: CASGRGATSYEQYF. Written as DNA, the CDR3 is TGCGCCAGCGGGAGGGGGGCCACCTCCTACGAGCAGTACTTC.

The V gene is TRBV18, the J gene TRBJ2-7; tentative D call: TRBD1 (6 bases). Germline loops: CDR1 KGHSH, CDR2 LQKENI. The V gene lost 6 bases and the J gene lost 3 bases, with 18 bases spanning the gap. This CDR3 has 15 amino acids. The CDR3 reads CASSPRDNHNYEQYV. For the CDR3, the DNA is TGTGCCAGCTCGCCCCGGGACAATCACAACTACGAGCAGTACGTC.

This clone was picked up a small number of times. The V gene is TRBV29-1, the J gene TRBJ2-1; 12 bases fit TRBD2. The CDR3 totals 17 residues. V gave up 2 bases and J gave up 5 bases; unmatched junction bases: 10. In germline, CDR1 is SQVTM, CDR2 ANQGSEA. As DNA, the CDR3 is TGCAGCGTTGAATCACGCCCGACTAGCGGGAGACACAATGAGCAGTTCTTC. Translating it yields CSVESRPTSGRHNEQFF.

V is TRBV5-6 and J is TRBJ2-7; D is unclear. The CDR3 contains 14 residues. Trimming removed 0 bases from V and 4 bases from J, with 11 bases in between. Germline V CDR1 and CDR2: SGHDT, YYEEEE. CDR3 region: CASSLGLVAYEQYF. CDR3 nucleotides: TGTGCCAGCAGCTTGGGGCTAGTCGCGTACGAGCAGTACTTC.

CDR3 region: CASSARTRTSVSYEQYV. DNA of the CDR3: TGTGCCAGTAGTGCCCGAACGCGGACTAGCGTTTCCTACGAGCAGTACGTC. The chain links TRBV19 to TRBJ2-7, with 9 bases aligning to TRBD2. The V segment lost 5 bases and the J segment 1 base; nucleotides outside the gene matches: 12. Germline CDR1 reads LNHDA; CDR2 reads SQIVND (reference sequence). This CDR3 is 17 amino acids long.

This clone came up once. This chain uses TRBV28 with TRBJ1-1, with TRBD1 matching 9 bases. The CDR3 runs 14 residues. Germline trimming cut 10 bases from V and 1 base from J; bases unmatched to any gene: 7. CDR1 MDHEN and CDR2 SYDVKM come from the germline V gene. The CDR3 reads CATDRDRANTEAFF. CDR3 bases: TGTGCCACCGACCGGGACAGGGCGAACACTGAAGCTTTCTTT.

This clone was seen a few times. This rearrangement joins TRBV6-1 to TRBJ2-1; TRBD2 might be the D (6 bases). Per germline, CDR1 MNHNS and CDR2 SASEGT. This CDR3 spans 17 amino acids. The V and J ends lost 4 bases and 3 bases respectively, with 19 bases between them. The CDR3, as DNA: TGTGCCAGCAGTGGTTCTATCGGGAGAGGGTACTACAATGAGCAGTTCTTC. Protein: CASSGSIGRGYYNEQFF.

The chain recombines TRBV9 with TRBJ1-1; 9 bases align to TRBD1. V shed 3 bases and J 4 bases; nucleotides not matched to a gene: 7. Germline V lookup: CDR1 SGDLS, CDR2 YYNGEE. The CDR3 length is 15 residues. For the CDR3, the DNA is TGTGCCAGCAGCGGGGGGACAGGGTTGGGCACTGAAGCTTTCTTT. Translated, it gives CASSGGTGLGTEAFF.

This chain connects TRBV10-3 to TRBJ2-7; 10 bases match TRBD2. CDR1 and CDR2 from the germline V gene are ENHRY and SYGVKD. V dropped 6 bases and J dropped 5; count of bases not matched to a gene: 4. This CDR3 spans 13 amino acids. CDR3 sequence (DNA): TGTGCCATCAGAGCGGGAGGGTTGGACGAGCAGTACTTC. This encodes CAIRAGGLDEQYF.

This clone was seen only a few times. The chain couples TRBV28 to TRBJ2-7; the match to TRBD1 covers 8 bases. Looked up from germline, CDR1 is MDHEN and CDR2 is SYDVKM. The CDR3 runs 12 residues. The trim removed 4 bases at V and 6 bases at J, leaving 2 bases unmatched. The CDR3 loop reads CASSSRGLEQYF. In DNA, the CDR3 is TGTGCCAGCAGTTCCAGGGGGCTCGAGCAGTACTTC. Drawing the rest from reference TRBV28 and TRBJ2-7, the complete variable domain is DVKVTQSSRYLVKRTGEKVFLECVQDMDHENMFWYRQDPGLGLRLIYFSYDVKMKEKGDIPEGYSVSREKKERFSLILESASTNQTSMYLCASSSRGLEQYFGPGTRLTVT.

The rearrangement joins TRBV29-1 to TRBJ2-1; 12 positions match TRBD2. Trimming at V came to 7 bases and at J to 7 bases, leaving 8 bases not matched to a gene. Germline CDR1 is SQVTM and CDR2 is ANQGSEA. The CDR3 runs 14 residues. In DNA, the CDR3 is TGCAGCGCTGGGCGGCTAGCGGGAGGGAATGAGCAGTTCTTC. Translating gives CSAGRLAGGNEQFF.

This clone showed up just once. The chain employs TRBV6-5 and TRBJ2-7; D not resolved. CDR1 and CDR2 from the germline V gene are MNHEY and SVGAGI. The CDR3 covers 11 residues. Trimming left V 9 bases short and J 5 bases short, with 11 bases between. The CDR3 loop is CASKKRNEQYV. In nucleotides, the CDR3 is TGTGCCAGTAAGAAGCGTAACGAGCAGTACGTC.

The chain links TRBV7-9 to TRBJ2-1; D perhaps matches TRBD2 (5 bases). V dropped 5 bases and J dropped 5 bases, with 19 bases sitting between them. The CDR3 is 16 residues long. Germline CDR1 and CDR2: SEHNR and FQNEAQ (reference sequence). As DNA, the CDR3 is TGTGCCAGCAGCGCCCCCACTAGAATCGTACACAATGAGCAGTTCTTC. Its protein product is CASSAPTRIVHNEQFF. Together with reference TRBV7-9 and TRBJ2-1, the CDR3 gives the full variable domain: DTGVSQNPRHKITKRGQNVTFRCDPISEHNRLYWYRQTLGQGPEFLTYFQNEAQLEKSRLLSDRFSAERPKGSFSTLEIQRTEQGDSAMYLCASSAPTRIVHNEQFFGPGTRLTVL.